This T cell receptor (beta chain) was documented in a study of CD8+CD57+ T cells in acquired aplastic anemia (dated by TCRdb to the late 2010s). Study-wide context: Extracted DNA from sorted CD4+ and CD8+ cells averaged approximately 3 ug, ranging from roughly 0.17 to 27.4 ug. Mean read counts for healthy donor samples were 10 million to 10.8 million for CD4+ cells and about 12 million for CD8+ cells.

Overall results and qualifications from the work: Roughly 29 CD8+ CDR3 sequences were found to be shared between patients and controls, but these sequences appeared to be highly expressed in patients and within the immunodominant clones of the patients. Patients and healthy controls showed no significant difference in CD8+ Simpson's diversity (P=0.060).

Details on this clonotype: Which antigen it targets is not known. No base-level quality is on record; no much larger clone is a single base apart.

Cut back by 5 bases and 1 base, the V and J ends lie 14 bases apart. The CDR3 contains 15 residues, cysteine and phenylalanine counted. This entry keeps only the CDR3 DNA: 45 bases, framed from base 1. Via the germline V gene, CDR1 is SNHLY and CDR2 FYNNEI. In this study, sorted CD4+ and CD8+ T cells from the blood of healthy subjects and of severe aplastic anemia patients had their TCR repertoires deep-sequenced. Ficoll-Paque density gradient centrifugation was used to isolate peripheral blood mononuclear cells. Before DNA was extracted, CD4+ and CD8+ T cells were sorted using either FACS or magnetic beads. Genomic DNA was used as template for profiling of TCR beta VDJ combinations and CDR3 sequences. TCR repertoire sequencing was run on an Illumina HiSeq 2000. The study's own analysis went as follows. Repertoire assessment relied on Simpson's diversity index, CDR3 size and DJ length profiles, and TRBV/TRBJ rearrangement plots. The most abundant DNA sequence in the deep sequencing data was taken as the immunodominant clone. CDR3 amino acid sequences were checked for sharing between subjects and were compared against published repertoires and the VDJdb database. TCRdb trimmed the raw reads at Q25, called clones with MiXCR and kept productive beta chains. Each entry merges the rows of one CDR3 protein and shows their most common DNA and genes. The V and J calls and clone size are TCRdb's, not the authors'. A total of under 200,000 distinct CDR3 sequences appear in this sample, around 45% of them only once. The top ten clones comprise 1.1% of the sample.

The source material was sorted CD4+, CD8+, or CD8+CD57+ T cells (not recorded which) from PBMCs. This clonotype was sampled from a human donor in good health. Here the chain combines TRBV2 and TRBJ1-1; the D gene is perhaps TRBD1, on 6 matching bases. Here is the DNA: TGTGCCAGCAGTCGGGACACTCAGGGGAACACTGAAGCTTTCTTT. Its product reads: CASSRDTQGNTEAFF.